The 5 T cell receptor beta chains presented below share a single source sample, sequenced in a study of T cells in Graves' hyperthyroidism and ophthalmopathy. What was amplified from RNA transcripts were TCR beta CDR3 regions. A set of HTBI primers served as the primers for a first-round RT-PCR of the TCR CDR3. Each CDR3 protein gets one entry after TCRdb re-called the multiplex PCR reads with MiXCR. The sample shows around 440,000 distinct CDR3 sequences, around 14% of them seen only once. The specimen sequenced was blood. These TCRs come from a woman between 18 and 29 years old with Graves' hyperthyroidism.

This clonotype occurred many times. The J gene is TRBJ2-1, the V gene TRBV6-2 or TRBV6-3; no definite D call. CDR1 and CDR2 from the germline V gene are MNHEY and SVGEGT. This CDR3 has 13 amino acids. The germline V and J ends were trimmed by 2 bases and 6 bases, with 8 bases remaining between them. This CDR3 reads CASSYVVSNEQFF. CDR3 sequence (DNA): TGTGCCAGCAGTTACGTGGTGAGCAATGAGCAGTTCTTC.

There are many counts of this clonotype. CDR3 amino acids: CASSELFVSYNEQFF. As DNA, the CDR3 is TGTGCCAGCAGTGAACTTTTCGTCTCCTACAATGAGCAGTTCTTC. This sequence joins TRBV6-1 and TRBJ2-1; D remains unclear. Germline V gene lookup returns CDR1 MNHNS and CDR2 SASEGT. The germline V and J ends were trimmed by 2 bases and 0 bases, with 8 bases remaining between them. The CDR3 sequence is 15 residues long.

At least ten counts were recorded for this clonotype. V usage is TRBV18 and J usage is TRBJ1-6; D is possibly TRBD1 (6 bases). Germline-derived CDR1 and CDR2 are KGHSH and LQKENI. The CDR3 is 12 residues long. Deletions cut 5 bases from V and 10 bases from J, with 9 bases between. The CDR3 sequence: CASSSGESPLHF. The CDR3 nucleotides are TGTGCCAGCTCATCAGGGGAATCACCCCTCCACTTT.

This clonotype has a count of ten or more. V usage is TRBV24-1 and J usage is TRBJ2-3; D is unclear. Germline V CDR1 and CDR2: KGHDR, SFDVKD. Trimming pared 0 bases from V and 4 bases from J, leaving 13 bases between. The CDR3 totals 16 residues. Here the CDR3 DNA reads TGTGCCACCAGTGATTTGAACGCGTCTGGTCCAGATACGCAGTATTTT. This encodes CATSDLNASGPDTQYF.

This clonotype has a count of ten or more. CDR3 nucleotide sequence: TGTGCCAGCAGCTTGAGGGGGGGAAATGAGCAGTTCTTC. This encodes CASSLRGGNEQFF. V is TRBV7-2 and J is TRBJ2-1, with D tentatively TRBD2 (7 bases). The CDR3 contains 13 residues. In germline, CDR1 is SGHTA, CDR2 FQGNSA. The V end was cut by 3 bases, the J end by 7 bases, with 10 bases between.